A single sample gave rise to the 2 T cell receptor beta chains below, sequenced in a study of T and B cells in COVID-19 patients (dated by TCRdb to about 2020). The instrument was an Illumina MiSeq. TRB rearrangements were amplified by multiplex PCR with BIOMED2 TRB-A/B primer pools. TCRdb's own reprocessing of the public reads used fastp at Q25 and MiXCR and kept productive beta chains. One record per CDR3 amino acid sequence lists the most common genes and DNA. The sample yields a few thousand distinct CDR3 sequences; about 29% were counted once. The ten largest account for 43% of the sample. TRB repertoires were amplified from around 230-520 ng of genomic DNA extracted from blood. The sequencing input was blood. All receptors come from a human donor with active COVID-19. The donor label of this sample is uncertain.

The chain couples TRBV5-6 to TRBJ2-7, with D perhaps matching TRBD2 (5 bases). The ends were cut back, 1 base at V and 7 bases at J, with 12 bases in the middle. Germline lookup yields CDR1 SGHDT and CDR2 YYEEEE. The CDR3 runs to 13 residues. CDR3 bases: TGTGCCAGCAGCTTGAGTCGGTCGGGGGAGCAGTACTTC. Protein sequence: CASSLSRSGEQYF. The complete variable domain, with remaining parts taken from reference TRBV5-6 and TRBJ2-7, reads DAGVTQSPTHLIKTRGQQVTLRCSPKSGHDTVSWYQQALGQGPQFIFQYYEEEERQRGNFPDRFSGHQFPNYSSELNVNALLLGDSALYLCASSLSRSGEQYFGPGTRLTVT.

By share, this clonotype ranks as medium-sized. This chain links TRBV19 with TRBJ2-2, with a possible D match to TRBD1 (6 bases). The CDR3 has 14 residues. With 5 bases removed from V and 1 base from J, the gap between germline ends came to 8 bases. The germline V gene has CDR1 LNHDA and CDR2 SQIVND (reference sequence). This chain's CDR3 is CASSLRGNTGELFF. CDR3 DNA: TGTGCCAGTAGTCTCAGGGGGAACACCGGGGAGCTGTTTTTT. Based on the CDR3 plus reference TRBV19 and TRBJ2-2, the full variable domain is DGGITQSPKYLFRKEGQNVTLSCEQNLNHDAMYWYRQDPGQGLRLIYYSQIVNDFQKGDIAEGYSVSREKKESFPLTVTSAQKNPTAFYLCASSLRGNTGELFFGEGSRLTVL.